This T cell receptor beta chain was recorded in a study of post-analysis software for immune sequencing data. The overall study: The disease courses covered relapsing-remitting, secondary progressive and progressive-relapsing multiple sclerosis. General study points: The study found TRBV5-6, TRBV5-1 and TRBV20-1 among a few TRBV segments more frequent in patients than controls.

Carried by the TCR beta cDNA libraries were unique molecular identifiers. TCRdb reprocessed the PCR reads via MiXCR and lists one record per CDR3 protein. The table lists about 620,000 distinct CDR3 sequences, 44% of them singletons. The CDR3 spans 15 residues. Per germline, CDR1 SGHRS and CDR2 YFSETQ. This clonotype was found many times. Its antigen is not identified. One junction end does not reproduce the germline sequence, and a read error may be involved. The source is a girl aged 10-17 years with multiple sclerosis. The V gene is TRBV5-1, the J gene TRBJ2-7; 9 bases map to TRBD1. The sample consisted of blood. This CDR3 is CASSLTGTGTYEQYF. The CDR3 DNA reads TGTGCCAGCAGTCTGACCGGGACAGGGACATACGAGCAGTACTTC. The full variable domain, rest sourced from reference TRBV5-1 and TRBJ2-7, is KAGVTQTPRYLIKTRGQQVTLSCSPISGHRSVSWYQQTPGQGLQFLFEYFSETQRNKGNFPGRFSGRQFSNSRSEMNVSTLELGDSALYLCASSLTGTGTYEQYFGPGTRLTVT.